The 6 T cell receptor beta chains reported below all come from one sample, sequenced in a study of OX40 agonist ivuxolimab in advanced cancers. The data were produced by immunoSEQ multiplex PCR, yet TCRdb's version contains in-frame clones alone and is incomplete. The data contain tens of thousands of clones, over 80% of them singletons. This material consisted of CD4+ or CD8+ T cells sorted from blood, taken in a trial of the OX40 agonist ivuxolimab. The receptor set was obtained from an adult with an advanced solid tumor such as melanoma, head and neck, liver or kidney cancer.

Comment on this clone: Relative to the germline gene, one junction end is altered; a read error may explain this. The rearrangement joins TRBV6-5 to TRBJ2-2; the D gene is possibly TRBD2 (6 bases). The germline V gene has CDR1 MNHEY and CDR2 SVGAGI. This CDR3 has 12 amino acids. In DNA, the CDR3 is TGTGCCAGCAGCCCCGTATCCGGGGGGCTGTTTTTT. Translated, it gives CASSPVSGGLFF.

This chain joins TRBV2 and TRBJ1-2, with unresolved D. Germline assignment: CDR1 SNHLY and CDR2 FYNNEI. The CDR3 has 15 residues. The V end was cut by 0 bases, the J end by 0 bases, with 8 bases between. The CDR3 loop is CASSEAPAPNYGYTF. The CDR3 DNA is TGTGCCAGCAGTGAAGCGCCCGCGCCTAACTATGGCTACACCTTC.

This clone has only a few counts. The rearrangement joins TRBV6-5 to TRBJ2-2; a weak D match, TRBD1 (6 bases). The length of the CDR3 is 15 residues. Germline CDR1 reads MNHEY; CDR2 reads SVGAGI. Trimming left V 7 bases short and J 1 base short, with 13 bases between. For the CDR3, the DNA is TGTGCCAGCACCTCACAGGGTGGGAACACCGGGGAGCTGTTTTTT. Its translation: CASTSQGGNTGELFF.

The chain carries TRBV5-1 and TRBJ1-2; no reliable D call. The CDR3 runs 14 residues. The V and J ends lost 4 bases and 3 bases respectively, with 13 bases between them. CDR1 is SGHRS and CDR2 is YFSETQ in the germline V gene. The CDR3 protein is CASSTGGEYYGYTF. The CDR3 coding sequence is TGCGCCAGCAGCACTGGTGGGGAATACTATGGCTACACCTTC.

The V call is TRBV25-1, the J call TRBJ2-2, with D tentatively TRBD2 (5 bases). The CDR3 is made up of 15 amino acids. The ends were cut back, 4 bases at V and 2 bases at J, with 11 bases in the middle. CDR1 MGHDK and CDR2 SYGVNS come from the germline V gene. The DNA for the CDR3 is TGTGCCAGCAGTGGCGGGCCGTTAAACACCGGGGAGCTGTTTTTT. Its protein product is CASSGGPLNTGELFF.

The chain couples TRBV5-6 to TRBJ2-7, with TRBD1 matching 8 bases. Germline-derived CDR1 and CDR2 are SGHDT and YYEEEE. The length of the CDR3 is 15 residues. Germline trimming cut 1 base from V and 0 bases from J; bases unmatched to any gene: 3. DNA for the CDR3: TGTGCCAGCAGCTTGTGGGACAGGAGCTCCTACGAGCAGTACTTC. This sequence encodes CASSLWDRSSYEQYF.